These 11 T cell receptor beta chains were sequenced from one sample in a study of shared clonotypes between healthy human individuals. TCRdb's table, derived via immunoSEQ multiplex PCR, lists solely in-frame clones and lacks some. In the table there are about 120,000 clones, around 65% of which are singletons. Sequenced: memory CD8+ T cells sorted from blood. This sample's subset: CD45RO+ cells pooled with CCR7-negative TemRA cells. These TCRs come from a woman aged 25-40 years in good health.

In DNA form, the CDR3 reads TGCGCCAGCAGCAGCCCCGACGAGCAGTACTTC. As protein: CASSSPDEQYF. The genes are TRBV5-1 and TRBJ2-7; D is ambiguous. CDR1 and CDR2 from the germline V gene are SGHRS and YFSETQ. CDR3 size: 11 residues. V lost 4 bases to trimming and J lost 5 bases, with 7 bases between them.

This clone was observed a few times. The chain is built from TRBV5-4 and TRBJ1-1; tentatively, D is TRBD1 (5 bases). V was clipped by 4 bases and J by 2 bases, with 15 bases between them. Germline assignment: CDR1 SGHNT and CDR2 YYREEE (reference sequence). This CDR3 is built from 15 residues. The CDR3 region is CASSPMDTLNTEAFF. The CDR3 nucleotides are TGTGCCAGCAGCCCGATGGACACCCTCAACACTGAAGCTTTCTTT.

V gene TRBV16 combines with J gene TRBJ2-1; D unresolved. Germline assignment: CDR1 KGHSY and CDR2 FQNENV. CDR3 length: 13 residues. V lost 4 bases and J lost 5, with 9 bases in between. The CDR3 nucleotides read TGTGCCAGCAGCCTTGACCCGAACAATGAGCAGTTCTTC. It yields the protein CASSLDPNNEQFF.

The gene calls are TRBV10-3 and TRBJ1-1; 7 bases match TRBD1. Germline lookup yields CDR1 ENHRY and CDR2 SYGVKD. CDR3 length: 15 amino acids. V lost 2 bases, J lost 5 bases, and 8 bases stayed unmatched. The CDR3 DNA sequence: TGTGCCATCAGTGAGCCGCACAGGGGTGGGACTGAAGCTTTCTTT. Its translation is CAISEPHRGGTEAFF.

This chain uses TRBV19 with TRBJ2-1; the match to TRBD1 covers 8 bases. This CDR3 spans 16 amino acids. CDR1 is LNHDA, CDR2 SQIVND, per germline (reference sequence). The J segment lost 4 bases and the V segment lost 3 bases, leaving 8 bases of the junction unmatched. The CDR3 region has the DNA TGTGCCAGTAGTATCTCTGGACAGGGTATTTACAATGAGCAGTTCTTC. The encoded protein is CASSISGQGIYNEQFF.

This clone has a count of ten or more. J is TRBJ2-5 and V is TRBV6-1, with TRBD2 as a possible D gene (6 bases). CDR1 is MNHNS, CDR2 SASEGT, per germline. The CDR3 length is 13 residues. V lost 7 bases, J lost 5 bases, and 14 bases lay in between. The CDR3 sequence is CASKEGTEETQYF. The CDR3 nucleotides are TGTGCCAGCAAAGAAGGGACTGAGGAGACCCAGTACTTC.

This sequence joins TRBV7-9 and TRBJ2-3; 8 bases are a match to TRBD2. The trim removed 7 bases at V and 6 bases at J, leaving 9 bases unmatched. Per germline, CDR1 SEHNR and CDR2 FQNEAQ (reference sequence). The length of the CDR3 is 14 residues. The CDR3 sequence: CASTRGGPSDTQYF. In nucleotides, the CDR3 is TGTGCCAGCACCCGGGGGGGCCCCTCGGATACGCAGTATTTT. Full variable domain (outside the CDR3, taken from reference TRBV7-9 and TRBJ2-3): DTGVSQNPRHKITKRGQNVTFRCDPISEHNRLYWYRQTLGQGPEFLTYFQNEAQLEKSRLLSDRFSAERPKGSFSTLEIQRTEQGDSAMYLCASTRGGPSDTQYFGPGTRLTVL.

This sequence joins TRBV4-1 and TRBJ2-5; D is undetermined. The germline V gene has CDR1 MGHRA and CDR2 YSYEKL. The CDR3 covers 12 residues. Trimming left V 3 bases short and J 2 bases short, with 4 bases between. CDR3 residues: CASSQPQETQYF. DNA of the CDR3: TGCGCCAGCAGCCAGCCACAAGAGACCCAGTACTTC.

The chain employs TRBV28 and TRBJ1-4; D is possibly TRBD1 (5 bases). The V and J ends lost 2 bases and 0 bases respectively, with 7 bases between them. This CDR3 is 15 amino acids long. The germline V gene encodes CDR1 MDHEN and CDR2 SYDVKM. CDR3 nucleotides: TGTGCCAGCAGTTTAGGGGGGTCAACTAATGAAAAACTGTTTTTT. Protein: CASSLGGSTNEKLFF.

The genes are TRBV4-1 and TRBJ1-1, with TRBD1 as a possible D gene (5 bases). Trimming cost V 1 base and J 4 bases, with 16 bases left between them. This CDR3 has 16 residues. The germline CDR1 and CDR2 sequences are MGHRA and YSYEKL. The CDR3, as DNA: TGCGCCAGCAGCCAAGGTGTCGGGGCAAGAAGCACTGAAGCTTTCTTT. As protein: CASSQGVGARSTEAFF.

This clone was counted ten times or more. The V and J genes are TRBV6-4 and TRBJ1-2; TRBD1 aligns across 8 bases. This CDR3 contains 15 residues. The germline V gene encodes CDR1 MRHNA and CDR2 SNTAGT. With 3 bases clipped from V and 5 bases from J, the junction kept 8 bases outside the gene matches. Here the CDR3 DNA reads TGTGCCAGCAGTGAGACAGGGGATGGGGTTTATGGCTACACCTTC. Amino acid sequence: CASSETGDGVYGYTF.